This TCR beta chain was sequenced during a study of T cell responses to AZD1222 COVID-19 vaccine (dated by TCRdb to about 2021). Some background on the complete study: AZD1222 recipients whose second dose came at about 4 weeks and those whose second dose came at about 12 weeks were combined into one group, since spike-specific TCR depth and breadth did not differ between the two schedules. Trial participants were enrolled by age into subgroups of 18-55, 56-69 and 70-plus years, and around 150, 28 and 57 TCR-sequenced participants, respectively, were included in these subgroups. A total of 240 or so trial participants underwent TCR sequencing, of whom around 210 had received two doses of AZD1222 and approximately 26 had received two doses of the MenACWY control vaccine.

The CDR3 regions of human TCRbeta chains were analyzed by immunosequencing. The original pipeline was this. TCRs in the repertoires were compared against a reference library of SARS-CoV-2-specific TCRs that had been generated with the MIRA antigen-specificity platform. Breadth was defined as the fraction of unique TCRs that were SARS-CoV-2-associated, and depth was defined as the fraction of total T cells that were SARS-CoV-2-associated. Using the MIRA data, each spike-specific TCR was mapped to the spike region that the TCR reacts to and placed in a CD4 or CD8 class. Log10-transformed breadth and depth values were compared by one-way ANOVA with Sidak's multiple comparisons tests. Entries here come from immuneACCESS through TCRdb and include only in-frame sequences with V and J called. Some clones fail to appear in such tables; in the studies checked, an unresolved V gene covers under half of the shortfall, and the cause of the remainder is unknown. D and trimming come from the DNA, and the V and J calls and clone size come from that table. Across this sample there are 90,000 to 140,000 clones, with around nine tenths seen only once. The ten largest account for around 2.3% of the sample.

There are 16 amino acids in the CDR3, from cysteine to phenylalanine inclusive. Left in the record is the CDR3 DNA by itself, 48 bases read in frame from the first base. The trim is 4 bases for V and 5 bases for J, with a gap of 17 bases between the germline ends. Sequences MNHEY (CDR1) and SVGEGT (CDR2) are obtained from the germline V gene. The sample's time point, from its label and the paper: baseline before first vaccination. Vaccinee samples came from UK trials COV001 and COV002, including a single-blind randomized controlled phase 2/3 trial of AZD1222 (ChAdOx1 nCoV-19) in healthy adults. Trial participant PBMC samples were collected at day 0 and day 28 after the second dose for TCRbeta chain sequencing. Worth noting for this clone: Its specific antigen is unknown. One base away there is no much larger clone; base qualities are not given.

Paper-wide results and their limitations: Most participants were white British and females outnumbered males, and the authors suggested that clonal diversity may have been underestimated. After two AZD1222 doses, both the breadth and the depth of spike-specific TCRs were significantly higher than at day 0 and than in MenACWY recipients. The 56-69-year group was small, and its depth increase did not reach significance, likely because of low power. Conclusions about previously exposed vaccinees are limited, since just 6 or 7 AZD1222 recipients were seropositive for SARS-CoV-2 at baseline. Because no day 14 peak-response samples were available, the repertoires could be characterized only after the peak T cell response. Vaccine-associated CD4 TCRs spanned the whole spike protein, with dominant responses in regions 160-218 and 743-854. Reportedly, close to half of the unique spike-specific TCRs recognized epitopes lying outside the regions that are mutated in the B.1.351 and B.1.1.7 variants.

The source material was peripheral blood, sampled on day 0 of AZD1222 vaccination. The sequence joins TRBV6-2 or TRBV6-3 to TRBJ2-2; the D gene could be TRBD1 or TRBD2, each one agreeing over 5 bases. This TCR was sampled from an adult in good health. The nucleotides read TGTGCCAGCAGTTCACCCGGTGGGGGTGGTACCGGGGAGCTGTTTTTT. Translated, this gives CASSSPGGGGTGELFF.